This T cell receptor beta chain originates from a study of response to subunit inactivated influenza vaccine. Overall study findings and caveats: Authors suggested each seasonal flu vaccination may recruit only limited numbers of new T cells.

This clonotype appeared a few times. Its target is not known. The CDR3 is 15 residues long. The germline V and J ends were trimmed by 1 base and 4 bases, with 11 bases remaining between them. Germline V gene sequence: CDR1 SGDLS, CDR2 YYNGEE. TCRdb analysed the RT-PCR reads with MiXCR anew, one entry per CDR3 protein. The table shows a few hundred thousand distinct CDR3 sequences, with 10% to 12% occurring only once. These records were also assigned to another study, of T cells expressing NK-cell markers. That study adds: UMIs accompanied the 5'RACE template switching by which TCR beta cDNA was made. Sorting was limited to alpha-beta TCR-expressing T cells with an anti-gamma-delta TCR antibody in several experiments. Six or seven donors had dominant NKG2C+ clonotypes that comprised roughly 1.0-7.0% of their CD8+ T cells. Clones of NKG2C+ T cells that had expanded were of unclear HCMV specificity.

This sequence joins TRBV9 and TRBJ2-2; D gene unclear. Source: PBMCs from blood, taken on the day of vaccination. This sequence originates from a man aged 45-60 years who received an inactivated influenza vaccine. The CDR3 reads CASSVRPQPTGELFF. CDR3 sequence (DNA): TGTGCCAGCAGCGTAAGGCCCCAGCCCACCGGGGAGCTGTTTTTT.